This T cell receptor beta chain came from a study of cytotoxic CD8 clonotypes in ibrutinib-treated CLL. Study background: It was after a median roughly 13 months of treatment, range 6 to 36, that response samples were taken.

Sequencing was performed with immunoSEQ multiplex PCR; in TCRdb, only in-frame clones are kept and a portion is missing. The sample shows roughly 200,000 clones, 75% to 85% of them seen only once. With cryopreserved PBMCs as the source, 2 to 2.5 micrograms of genomic DNA went to TCR beta libraries. Study-wide results and limits: Public clonotypes were rare and shrank or held steady on treatment. An increase in clonality occurred at ibrutinib response, followed by a return toward baseline at progression.

To note about this clone: Antigen specificity is unknown.

V was cut by 7 bases and J by 1 base, with 9 bases left in between. The CDR3 length is 13 residues. Per the germline V gene, CDR1 is LNHDA and CDR2 is SQIVND (reference sequence). The sequence came from a human donor with chronic lymphocytic leukemia. The starting material was PBMCs, obtained after 12 months of ibrutinib treatment. The genes are TRBV19 and TRBJ2-3; D is perhaps TRBD2 (5 bases). The CDR3 loop reads CASTRTGTDTQYF. CDR3 coding DNA: TGTGCCAGTACCCGGACTGGCACAGATACGCAGTATTTT. The full variable domain, rest sourced from reference TRBV19 and TRBJ2-3, is DGGITQSPKYLFRKEGQNVTLSCEQNLNHDAMYWYRQDPGQGLRLIYYSQIVNDFQKGDIAEGYSVSREKKESFPLTVTSAQKNPTAFYLCASTRTGTDTQYFGPGTRLTVL.